This T cell receptor (beta chain) was obtained from a study of T cell responses to AZD1222 COVID-19 vaccine. Study observations and caveats: Baseline seropositivity occurred in only six AZD1222 recipients.

Sequenced by immunoSEQ multiplex PCR; TCRdb stores in-frame clones only, minus some. The table includes 130,000 or so clones, around 94% detected once. The germline V gene encodes CDR1 LGHNA and CDR2 YNFKEQ. This CDR3 spans 14 amino acids. V was pared by 1 base and J by 6 bases, with 12 bases between. A remark on this clone: What it binds is unknown.

This receptor was identified in an adult in good health. Sequencing was performed on peripheral blood, taken on day 0 of AZD1222 vaccination. The chain links TRBV4-2 to TRBJ1-1; maybe TRBD1 (6 bases). This CDR3 reads CASSQGEQGAEAFF. Here the CDR3 DNA reads TGTGCCAGCAGCCAAGGAGAACAGGGCGCTGAAGCTTTCTTT.